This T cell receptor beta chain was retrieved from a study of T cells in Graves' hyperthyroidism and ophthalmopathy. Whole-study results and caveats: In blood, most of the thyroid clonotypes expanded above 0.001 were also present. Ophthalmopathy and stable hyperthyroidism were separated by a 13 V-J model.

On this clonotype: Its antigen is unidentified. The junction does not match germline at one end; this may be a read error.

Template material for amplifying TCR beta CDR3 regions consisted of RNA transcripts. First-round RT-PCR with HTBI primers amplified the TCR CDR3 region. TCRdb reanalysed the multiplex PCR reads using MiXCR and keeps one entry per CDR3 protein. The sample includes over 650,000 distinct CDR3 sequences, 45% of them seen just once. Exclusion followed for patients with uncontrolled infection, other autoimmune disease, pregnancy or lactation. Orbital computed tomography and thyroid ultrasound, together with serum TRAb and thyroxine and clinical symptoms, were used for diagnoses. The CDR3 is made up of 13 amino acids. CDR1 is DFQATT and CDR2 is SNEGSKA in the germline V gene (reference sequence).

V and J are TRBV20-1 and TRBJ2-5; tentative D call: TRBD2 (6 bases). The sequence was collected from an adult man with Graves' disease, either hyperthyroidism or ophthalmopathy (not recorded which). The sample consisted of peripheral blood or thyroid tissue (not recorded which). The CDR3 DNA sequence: TGCAGTGCTAGCTGGCGGGGCCAAGAGGCCCAGTACTTC. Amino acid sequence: CSASWRGQEAQYF.